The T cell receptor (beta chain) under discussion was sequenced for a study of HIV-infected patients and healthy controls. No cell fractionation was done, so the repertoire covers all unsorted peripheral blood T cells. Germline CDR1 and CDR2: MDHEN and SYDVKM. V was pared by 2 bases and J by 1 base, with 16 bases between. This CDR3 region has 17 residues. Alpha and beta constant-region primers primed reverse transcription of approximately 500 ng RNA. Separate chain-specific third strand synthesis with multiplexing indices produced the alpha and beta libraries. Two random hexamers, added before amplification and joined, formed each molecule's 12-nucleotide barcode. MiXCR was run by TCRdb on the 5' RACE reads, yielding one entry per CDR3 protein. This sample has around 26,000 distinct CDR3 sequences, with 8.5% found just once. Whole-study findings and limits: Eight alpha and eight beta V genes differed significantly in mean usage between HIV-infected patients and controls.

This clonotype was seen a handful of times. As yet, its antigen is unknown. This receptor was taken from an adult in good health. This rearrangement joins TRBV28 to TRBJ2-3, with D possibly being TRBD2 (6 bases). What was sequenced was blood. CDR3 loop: CASSLALGKRGTDTQYF. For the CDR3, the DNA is TGTGCCAGCAGTTTAGCTCTTGGCAAGCGGGGCACAGATACGCAGTATTTT.